One sample yielded the 26 T cell receptor beta chains listed below, sequenced in a study of patients and donors after allogeneic stem cell transplantation. TCRdb analysed the RT-PCR reads with MiXCR anew, one entry per CDR3 protein. The sample lists 150,000 to 200,000 distinct CDR3 sequences; approximately 25% were seen once. Sequenced material: blood, either unsorted or a sorted T cell fraction (not recorded which). The receptors were gathered from a human donor who was either an allogeneic HSCT recipient or a stem cell or donor lymphocyte infusion donor (not recorded which). It is not recorded whose cells these are; they may come from a transplant donor.

This clonotype was observed a few times. This chain uses TRBV20-1 with TRBJ2-7, with D perhaps matching TRBD1 (5 bases). Trimming left V 3 bases short and J 1 base short, with 16 bases between. The CDR3 is 15 amino acids. In germline, CDR1 is DFQATT, CDR2 SNEGSKA (reference sequence). The CDR3 DNA reads TGCAGTGCTAGCTCCAGGGTGAGAATGTCCTACGAGCAGTACTTC. Translated: CSASSRVRMSYEQYF.

This clonotype has only a few counts. The V and J genes are TRBV12-3 or TRBV12-4 and TRBJ1-1; TRBD1 might be the D (5 bases). The V and J ends lost 5 bases and 9 bases respectively, with 10 bases between them. The CDR3 runs to 11 residues. CDR3 nucleotides: TGTGCCAGCAGTAGGGGTCGCAAAGCTTTCTTT. It is translated as CASSRGRKAFF.

The chain has TRBV5-6 and TRBJ1-6; no clear D. Germline assignment: CDR1 SGHDT and CDR2 YYEEEE. The CDR3 runs to 13 residues. V dropped 0 bases and J dropped 7 bases, with 5 bases sitting between them. DNA for the CDR3: TGTGCCAGCAGCTTGGGTTGGAATTCACCCCTCCACTTT. This translates into CASSLGWNSPLHF.

The CDR3 DNA is TGTGCCAGCAGTTTCCTACTAGCGGGAGCGCACGGGAATACGCAGTATTTT. Translated, it gives CASSFLLAGAHGNTQYF. J is TRBJ2-3 and V is TRBV27; 11 nucleotides align to TRBD2. The ends lost 3 bases at V and 7 bases at J; junction bases unmatched: 12. CDR1 MNHEY and CDR2 SMNVEV come from the germline V gene (reference sequence). The CDR3 covers 17 residues.

V is TRBV29-1 and J is TRBJ2-1; TRBD1 agrees at 8 bases. The CDR3 has 12 residues. The V gene end was trimmed by 3 bases and the J gene end by 7 bases; junction bases not matched to a gene: 2. Per the germline V gene, CDR1 is SQVTM and CDR2 is ANQGSEA. CDR3 DNA: TGCAGCGTTGACGACAGGGGTAATGAGCAGTTCTTC. Translating gives CSVDDRGNEQFF.

This clonotype has a handful of counts. The J gene is TRBJ1-1, the V gene TRBV12-3 or TRBV12-4; 7 nucleotides match TRBD1. Losses at the gene ends were 5 bases for V and 1 base for J; bases not matched to a gene: 4. The CDR3 spans 14 residues. CDR3 sequence reads: CASSRWDRNTEAFF. The DNA for the CDR3 is TGTGCCAGCAGTCGATGGGACAGGAACACTGAAGCTTTCTTT.

The chain links TRBV27 to TRBJ1-1, with a possible D match to TRBD1 (5 bases). Deletions cut 2 bases from V and 0 bases from J, with 13 bases between. Germline V gene data show CDR1 as MNHEY and CDR2 as SMNVEV (reference sequence). This CDR3 is 16 amino acids long. As DNA, the CDR3 is TGTGCCAGCAGTTTAGCCGGGTGGACAATGAACACTGAAGCTTTCTTT. It translates to CASSLAGWTMNTEAFF.

This clonotype has more than one count but fewer than ten. This rearrangement joins TRBV5-1 to TRBJ2-6, with no clear D. This CDR3 spans 15 amino acids. V gave up 2 bases and J gave up 2 bases, with 8 bases separating them. Germline-derived CDR1 and CDR2 are SGHRS and YFSETQ. CDR3 in DNA: TGCGCCAGCAGCTTCCAGGTAGCTGGGGCCAACGTCCTGACTTTC. This sequence encodes CASSFQVAGANVLTF.

This clonotype was seen only a few times. The chain links TRBV18 to TRBJ2-3; D is undetermined. The CDR3 consists of 14 residues. Germline CDR1 KGHSH, CDR2 LQKENI. V lost 0 bases to trimming and J lost 1 base, with 5 bases between them. The CDR3 region is CASSPPWGTDTQYF. CDR3 sequence (DNA): TGTGCCAGCTCACCACCGTGGGGCACAGATACGCAGTATTTT.

The CDR3 is CSVLTMNTEAFF. The DNA for the CDR3 is TGCAGCGTTCTCACGATGAACACTGAAGCTTTCTTT. The rearrangement uses TRBV29-1 and TRBJ1-1; D unresolved. CDR3 length: 12 residues. V dropped 5 bases and J dropped 0 bases, with 7 bases sitting between them. Germline CDR1 SQVTM, CDR2 ANQGSEA. Together with reference TRBV29-1 and TRBJ1-1, the CDR3 gives the full variable domain: SAVISQKPSRDICQRGTSLTIQCQVDSQVTMMFWYRQQPGQSLTLIATANQGSEATYESGFVIDKFPISRPNLTFSTLTVSNMSPEDSSIYLCSVLTMNTEAFFGQGTRLTVV.

At least ten counts were recorded for this clonotype. The DNA for the CDR3 is TGTGCCAGCAGTTTAGGGTCCGGGATCGGTGGCTACACCTTC. This sequence encodes CASSLGSGIGGYTF. The chain uses TRBV12-3 or TRBV12-4 and TRBJ1-2; D uncertain. The V and J ends lost 1 base and 7 bases respectively, with 13 bases between them. This CDR3 region has 14 residues.

In its sample, this clonotype was seen a few times. The rearrangement uses TRBV9 and TRBJ1-1, with D hard to call. V lost 0 bases, J lost 0 bases, and 6 bases lay in between. The CDR3 contains 14 residues. The germline CDR1 and CDR2 sequences are SGDLS and YYNGEE. CDR3 DNA sequence: TGTGCCAGCAGCGTAGAGGGAATGAACACTGAAGCTTTCTTT. The encoded protein is CASSVEGMNTEAFF.

In this sample, this clonotype turned up a few times. The chain employs TRBV20-1 and TRBJ2-1; perhaps TRBD2 as D (6 bases). Trimming removed 6 bases from V and 8 bases from J, with 17 bases in between. This CDR3 contains 13 residues. Germline-derived CDR1 and CDR2 are DFQATT and SNEGSKA (reference sequence). The CDR3 loop is CSASRFTSYEQFF. The CDR3 DNA follows: TGCAGTGCCTCCCGATTCACTAGCTATGAGCAGTTCTTC.

This chain connects TRBV9 to TRBJ1-5; no clear D gene. This CDR3 region has 14 residues. V gave up 2 bases and J gave up 0 bases, with 6 bases separating them. The germline V gene encodes CDR1 SGDLS and CDR2 YYNGEE. The CDR3 region has the DNA TGTGCCAGCAGCGTCGGGGTTAGCAATCAGCCCCAGCATTTT. It specifies CASSVGVSNQPQHF.

The sample holds a few counts of this clonotype. This chain links TRBV27 with TRBJ1-2, with TRBD1 as a possible D gene (5 bases). The V end was cut by 5 bases, the J end by 3 bases, with 10 bases between. The CDR3 runs to 13 residues. Per the germline V gene, CDR1 is MNHEY and CDR2 is SMNVEV (reference sequence). CDR3: CASSRGAHYGYTF. The DNA of the CDR3 is TGTGCCAGCAGTAGAGGGGCCCACTATGGCTACACCTTC.

The J gene is TRBJ1-4, the V gene TRBV7-2; maybe TRBD1 (6 bases). The V end was cut by 5 bases, the J end by 5 bases, with 9 bases between. This CDR3 region has 13 residues. Per germline, CDR1 SGHTA and CDR2 FQGNSA. The CDR3 sequence is CASSADRNEKLFF. The CDR3 DNA sequence: TGTGCCAGCAGCGCAGACAGGAATGAAAAACTGTTTTTT.

This clonotype occurred a few times. The rearrangement links TRBV6-5 to TRBJ1-1; D ambiguous. The CDR3 runs to 14 residues. Germline V gene sequence: CDR1 MNHEY, CDR2 SVGAGI. The germline V and J ends were trimmed by 5 bases and 3 bases, with 13 bases remaining between them. CDR3 amino acids: CASSKIRTYTEAFF. CDR3 DNA sequence: TGTGCCAGCAGTAAGATACGGACTTACACTGAAGCTTTCTTT.

The V gene is TRBV9, the J gene TRBJ2-7; D perhaps matches TRBD1 (5 bases). V was shortened by 3 bases and J by 3 bases, with 10 bases between the two germline ends. CDR1 and CDR2 from the germline V gene are SGDLS and YYNGEE. This CDR3 has 13 residues. This chain's CDR3 is CASSAHDSYEQYF. The CDR3 nucleotides are TGTGCCAGCAGCGCACATGACAGCTACGAGCAGTACTTC.

This clonotype has more than one count but fewer than ten. The chain recombines TRBV10-3 with TRBJ2-3, with 15 bases that match TRBD2. Germline V lookup: CDR1 ENHRY, CDR2 SYGVKD. This CDR3 is built from 14 residues. The trim removed 10 bases at V and 4 bases at J, leaving 3 bases unmatched. The chain's CDR3 is CATRTSGGADTQYF. DNA of the CDR3: TGTGCCACCCGGACTAGCGGGGGGGCAGATACGCAGTATTTT.

This clonotype was counted a few times. V is TRBV29-1 and J is TRBJ2-7; D may be TRBD2 (5 bases). V was clipped by 6 bases and J by 1 base, with 13 bases between them. CDR1 SQVTM and CDR2 ANQGSEA come from the germline V gene. CDR3 length equals 13 residues. The CDR3 reads CSVGLGVSYEQYF. The DNA for the CDR3 is TGCAGCGTCGGACTCGGGGTTTCCTACGAGCAGTACTTC.

In DNA form, the CDR3 reads TGCGCCAGCAGCTTGGGTGGTAGCCCGACCTACGAGCAGTACTTC. Its translation: CASSLGGSPTYEQYF. V is TRBV5-1 and J is TRBJ2-7, with unresolved D. V gave up 0 bases and J gave up 2 bases, with 12 bases separating them. CDR1 and CDR2 from the germline V gene are SGHRS and YFSETQ. This CDR3 has 15 amino acids.

This clonotype was recorded at least ten times. The chain recombines TRBV5-1 with TRBJ1-1, with D possibly being TRBD1 (6 bases). The CDR3 runs to 15 residues. The V end was cut by 1 base, the J end by 3 bases, with 13 bases between. Germline values: CDR1 SGHRS, CDR2 YFSETQ. The CDR3 here is CASSLLAGEDTEAFF. The DNA of the CDR3 is TGCGCCAGCAGCTTGTTGGCAGGGGAGGACACTGAAGCTTTCTTT.

V usage is TRBV20-1 and J usage is TRBJ2-7; no definite D call. This CDR3 is 14 amino acids long. CDR1 and CDR2 (germline): DFQATT, SNEGSKA (reference sequence). V was cut by 0 bases and J by 0 bases, with 9 bases left in between. CDR3 coding DNA: TGCAGTGCTAGAGATCAGAACAGCTCCTACGAGCAGTACTTC. This encodes CSARDQNSSYEQYF.

The chain combines TRBV11-2 with TRBJ2-1; tentative D call: TRBD2 (5 bases). Trimming cost V 7 bases and J 8 bases, with 9 bases left between them. Germline values: CDR1 SGHAT, CDR2 FQNNGV. The CDR3 runs 11 residues. The CDR3 protein is CASTAGHEQFF. The CDR3 DNA reads as TGTGCCAGCACCGCGGGCCATGAGCAGTTCTTC.

This clonotype has just a few counts. The chain has TRBV10-3 and TRBJ1-3, with D hard to call. The germline CDR1 and CDR2 sequences are ENHRY and SYGVKD. The ends were cut back, 1 base at V and 0 bases at J, with 10 bases in the middle. The CDR3 has 16 residues. CDR3 region: CAISEWRRDSGNTIYF. CDR3 nucleotide sequence: TGTGCCATCAGTGAGTGGCGTCGGGACTCTGGAAACACCATATATTTT.

V and J are TRBV6-5 and TRBJ2-7; 8 bases match TRBD2. Germline trimming cut 0 bases from V and 5 bases from J; bases unmatched to any gene: 6. The CDR3 loop spans 15 amino acids. Germline values: CDR1 MNHEY, CDR2 SVGAGI. CDR3 sequence: CASSYSVGLGHEQYF. Here the CDR3 DNA reads TGTGCCAGCAGTTACTCTGTGGGACTAGGCCACGAGCAGTACTTC.